A single TCR beta chain is shown here with its context. TCRdb's table, derived via immunoSEQ multiplex PCR, lists solely in-frame clones and lacks some. The repertoire holds 2 million to 3 million clones, 90% to 95% seen once, with around 0.37% in the top ten. This sample stems from a study of shared clonotypes between healthy human individuals. This CDR3 region has 14 residues. V dropped 1 base and J dropped 5 bases, with 9 bases sitting between them. Per the germline V gene, CDR1 is LGHNA and CDR2 is YSLEER. Sequencing was carried out using naive CD4+ T cells from PBMCs. Indicated subset: CD45RA+ positively selected. This TCR was sampled from a man in his late teens or twenties in good health. Some clones in this sample may be carry-over from other donors' samples. The chain carries TRBV4-3 and TRBJ2-1; no firm D call. The CDR3 DNA reads TGCGCCAGCAGCCAAGGGGGTTGGGACAATGAGCAGTTCTTC. Amino acids: CASSQGGWDNEQFF.